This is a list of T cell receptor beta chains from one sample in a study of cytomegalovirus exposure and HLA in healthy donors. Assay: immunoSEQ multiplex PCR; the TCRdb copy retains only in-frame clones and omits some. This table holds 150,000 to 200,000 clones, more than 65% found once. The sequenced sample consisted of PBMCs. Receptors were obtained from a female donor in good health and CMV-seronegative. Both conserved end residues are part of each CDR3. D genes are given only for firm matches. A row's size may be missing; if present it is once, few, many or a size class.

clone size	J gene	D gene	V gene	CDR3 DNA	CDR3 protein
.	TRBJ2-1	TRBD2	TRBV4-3	TGCGCCAGCAGCCAAGAGGGACTAGAGTTTTTTTCCTTTAACAATGAGCAGTTCTTC	CASSQEGLEFFSFNNEQFF
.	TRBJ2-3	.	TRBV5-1	TGCGCCAGCAGCCCCGGACAGTTCACAGATACGCAGTATTTT	CASSPGQFTDTQYF
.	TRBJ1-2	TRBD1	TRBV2	TGTGCCAGCAGGCCTACAGGGGGCGATGGCTACACCTTC	CASRPTGGDGYTF
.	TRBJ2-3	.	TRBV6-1	TGTGCCAGCAGTGAAGTCGTAGGACAGCTTTCTACAGATACGCAGTATTTT	CASSEVVGQLSTDTQYF
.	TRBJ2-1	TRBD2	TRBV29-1	TGCAGCGTGTCCGGGACTAGCGGGTCCGATGAGCAGTTCTTC	CSVSGTSGSDEQFF
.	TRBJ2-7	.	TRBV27	TGTGCCAGCAGTGCATGGGGGGGGGCCGGCGAGCAGTACTTC	CASSAWGGAGEQYF
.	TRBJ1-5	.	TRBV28	TGTGCCAGCAGGCCGAGTCGTCTCGGTAATCAGCCCCAGCATTTT	CASRPSRLGNQPQHF
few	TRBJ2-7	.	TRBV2	TGTGCCAGCAGTGCTCTAGCGTCCTACGAGCAGTACTTC	CASSALASYEQYF
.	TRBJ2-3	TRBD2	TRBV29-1	TGCAGCGTAGCGGGGGCCAGCACAGATACGCAGTATTTT	CSVAGASTDTQYF
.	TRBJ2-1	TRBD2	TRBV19	TGTGCCAGTAGCTCGGGGGGGGGCCATGAGCAGTTCTTC	CASSSGGGHEQFF
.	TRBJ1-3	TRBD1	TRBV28	TGTGCCAGCAGTCACGGAACAGGGGAACTGAACACCATATATTTT	CASSHGTGELNTIYF
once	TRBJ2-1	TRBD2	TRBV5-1	TGCGCCAGCAGCAGACTAGCCTCTGGGGTTTCCTCCTACAATGAGCAGTTCTTC	CASSRLASGVSSYNEQFF
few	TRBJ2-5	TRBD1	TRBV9	TGTGCCAGCAGCCCAAAGGACAGGGGGCTAGAGACCCAGTACTTC	CASSPKDRGLETQYF
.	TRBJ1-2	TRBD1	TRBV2	TGTGCCAGCAGCCGGGTGGGGACAGAGTATGGCTACACCTTC	CASSRVGTEYGYTF
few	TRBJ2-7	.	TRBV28	TGTGCCAGCAGTTTCCCAGGTAGCGGAGCCTACGAGCAGTACTTC	CASSFPGSGAYEQYF
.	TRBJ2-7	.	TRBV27	TGTGCCAGCAGGAAAACTAGCTACGAGCAGTACTTC	CASRKTSYEQYF
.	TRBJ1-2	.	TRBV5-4	TGTGCCAGCAGCTTGGGGAACAGGGAGTATGGCTACACCTTC	CASSLGNREYGYTF
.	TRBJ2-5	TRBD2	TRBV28	TGTGCCAGCACTTTAGGGACGGGACTAGCGGATTCTGAAGAGACCCAGTACTTC	CASTLGTGLADSEETQYF
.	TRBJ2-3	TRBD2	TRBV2	TGTGCCAGCAGTGACGGAGCGGGGGGTAACACAGATACGCAGTATTTT	CASSDGAGGNTDTQYF
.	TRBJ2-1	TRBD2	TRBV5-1	TGCGCCAGCAGCTTGCTAGCGGGGGGCCACAATGAGCAGTTCTTC	CASSLLAGGHNEQFF
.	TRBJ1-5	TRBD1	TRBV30	TGTGCCTGGAGTGTCCCTAGACAGGGGATTGTAAGCAATCAGCCCCAGCATTTT	CAWSVPRQGIVSNQPQHF
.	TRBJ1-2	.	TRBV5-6	TGTGCCAGCAGCTTGGTCGGGGAGGTACCTAACTATGGCTACACCTTC	CASSLVGEVPNYGYTF
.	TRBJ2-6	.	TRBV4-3	TGCGCCAGCAGCCTGTTGACGGGGGCTGGGGCCAACGTCCTGACTTTC	CASSLLTGAGANVLTF
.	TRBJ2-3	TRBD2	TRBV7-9	TGTGCCAGCAGCCAGAAGGGGCGGGAGGGCAACACAGATACGCAGTATTTT	CASSQKGREGNTDTQYF
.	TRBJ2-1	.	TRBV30	TGTGCCTGGAGTCAAAGCGGAACCCGCATGTATGAGCAGTTCTTC	CAWSQSGTRMYEQFF
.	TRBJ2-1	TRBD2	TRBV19	TGTGCCAGTAGTCCCGGGACTAGCTCCTACAATGAGCAGTTCTTC	CASSPGTSSYNEQFF
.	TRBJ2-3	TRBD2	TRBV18	TGTGCCAGCTCACCACCGGGACTAGCGGGCACAGATACGCAGTATTTT	CASSPPGLAGTDTQYF
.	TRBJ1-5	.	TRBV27	TGTGCCAGCAGTTTAGTCGGACAGAGCAATCAGCCCCAGCATTTT	CASSLVGQSNQPQHF
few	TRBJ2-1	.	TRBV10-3	TGTGCCATCAGTGAAAGGGGGAATGAGCAGTTCTTC	CAISERGNEQFF
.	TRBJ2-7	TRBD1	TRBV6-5	TGTGCCAGCAGTTACTCGCACAGGGGCCCCTACGAGCAGTACTTC	CASSYSHRGPYEQYF
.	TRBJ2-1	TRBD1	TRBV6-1	TGTGCCAGCAGGGAAACAGGGGGCGCCGACAATGAGCAGTTCTTC	CASRETGGADNEQFF
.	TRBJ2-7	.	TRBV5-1	TGCGCCAGCAGCTTGGATCCTAGCTCCTACGAGCAGTACTTC	CASSLDPSSYEQYF
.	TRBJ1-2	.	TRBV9	TGTGCCAGCAGCGCTGGACTTACAGCAATCGGTGGCTACACCTTC	CASSAGLTAIGGYTF
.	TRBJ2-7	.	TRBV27	TGTGCCAGCAGGCGACAGAATAACTACGAGCAGTACTTC	CASRRQNNYEQYF
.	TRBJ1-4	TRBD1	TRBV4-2	TGTGCCAGCAGCCCTCCCGGGACAGGTCAGGGTGAAAAACTGTTTTTT	CASSPPGTGQGEKLFF
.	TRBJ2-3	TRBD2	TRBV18	TGTGCCAGCTCACCTAGCGGGGTGAGCACAGATACGCAGTATTTT	CASSPSGVSTDTQYF
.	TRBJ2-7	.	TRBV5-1	TGCGCCAGCAGCATGTCACAGATTACCTACGAGCAGTACTTC	CASSMSQITYEQYF
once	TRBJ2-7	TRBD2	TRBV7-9	TGTGCCAGCAGCCGACCTAGCGGGGGGGTAGAGCAGTACTTC	CASSRPSGGVEQYF
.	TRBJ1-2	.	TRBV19	TGTGCCAGTAGTCCATGGGCCACAAACTATGGCTACACCTTC	CASSPWATNYGYTF
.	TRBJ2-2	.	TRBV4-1	TGCGCCAGCAGCCTCCTCAACACCGGGGAGCTGTTTTTT	CASSLLNTGELFF
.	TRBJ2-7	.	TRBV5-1	TGCGCCAGCAGCTTGTCGGGAGTGGTTTACGAGCAGTACTTC	CASSLSGVVYEQYF
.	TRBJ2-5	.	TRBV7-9	TGTGCCAGCAGCTTTCCCGGGAAGGAGACCCAGTACTTC	CASSFPGKETQYF
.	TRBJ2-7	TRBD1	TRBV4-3	TGCGCCAGCAGCCAACGGGGACAGGGAATATCCCCCCACTTC	CASSQRGQGISPHF
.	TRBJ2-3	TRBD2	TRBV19	TGTGCCAGTAGTCCAATAGCGGGAGGGACAGATACGCAGTATTTT	CASSPIAGGTDTQYF
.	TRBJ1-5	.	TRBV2	TGTGCCAGCACAGGGTTTTATAGCAATCAGCCCCAGCATTTT	CASTGFYSNQPQHF
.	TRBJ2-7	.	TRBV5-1	TGCGCCAGCAGCTTACAGGGATCTCGCGAGCAGTACTTC	CASSLQGSREQYF
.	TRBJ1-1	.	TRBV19	TGTGCCAGTAGTATGTCGGGATCGGAGAACACTGAAGCTTTCTTT	CASSMSGSENTEAFF
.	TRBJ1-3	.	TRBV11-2	TGTGCCAGCAGTGTAATGAGCTCTGGAAACACCATATATTTT	CASSVMSSGNTIYF